This T cell receptor beta chain was documented in a study of T cells in Graves' hyperthyroidism and ophthalmopathy. Broader study findings: Ophthalmopathy and stable hyperthyroidism were told apart by a 13 V-J model. Blood held most thyroid clonotypes expanded above 0.001 frequency.

This clonotype was seen repeatedly, ten times or more. Antigen: not known. An approximately 9.8 ml volume of fresh peripheral blood provided the PBMCs. TCR beta CDR3 regions were amplified from RNA. The primer set for the first-round RT-PCR of the TCR CDR3 was HTBI. TCRdb used MiXCR to reprocess the multiplex PCR reads, holding one entry per CDR3 protein. The sample records hundreds of thousands of distinct CDR3 sequences, around 15% being singletons. The V and J ends lost 7 bases and 5 bases respectively, with 11 bases between them. This CDR3 region has 12 residues. Germline CDR1 is MNHNS and CDR2 is SASEGT.

The chain couples TRBV6-1 to TRBJ2-5; D remains unclear. The sequenced sample consisted of blood. The sequence was obtained from a woman aged 40 to 49 with Graves' ophthalmopathy. CDR3 region: CASTPSQETQYF. Written as DNA, the CDR3 is TGTGCCAGCACCCCCAGTCAGGAGACCCAGTACTTC.